This T cell receptor (beta chain) was recorded in a study of shared clonotypes between healthy human individuals. To note about this clone: Its matching antigen is unknown.

Findings and caveats of the study: Clonotypes that were shared across a handful of donors made up around 4.6% of naive CD4 clonotypes.

The CDR3 is made up of 14 amino acids. CDR1 is MNHNS, CDR2 SASEGT, per germline. The J segment lost 7 bases and the V segment lost 4 bases, leaving 6 bases of the junction unmatched. As handled by the study authors: There were no quality scores in the junction-only immunoSEQ sequences, so filtering differed. The repertoire was sequenced with immunoSEQ multiplex PCR; TCRdb's copy has only in-frame clones and lacks some. The V and J calls and the clone size are those of that table, but D and trimming were determined from the DNA. The repertoire has over 2 million clones, around 90% of them found once; the top ten carry about 0.36%.

The specimen was naive CD4+ T cells from PBMCs. Subset denoted: CD45RA+ positively selected. The J gene is TRBJ2-2, the V gene TRBV6-1; 7 bases match TRBD1. The origin of this receptor is a man between 18 and 35 years old in good health. Some clones in this sample may be carry-over from other donors' samples. The CDR3 DNA reads TGTGCCAGCAGTGGACAGGGTAGAGGCGGGGAGCTGTTTTTT. Translation: CASSGQGRGGELFF.